This section outlines one T cell receptor (beta chain) sequence together with its context. The data belong to a study of blood T cell repertoires in COVID-19. Germline lookup yields CDR1 SGHRS and CDR2 YFSETQ. The CDR3 runs 13 residues. V trimming: 7 bases; J trimming: 5 bases; junction bases outside the gene matches: 7. The assay was immunoSEQ multiplex PCR, and TCRdb's table has in-frame clones only and misses some. Here the sample spans 200,000 to 300,000 clones, around 82% being singletons. This sequence joins TRBV5-1 and TRBJ2-5; 8 bases match TRBD2. Sequencing input: PBMCs or T cells enriched from blood (not recorded which). This TCR derives from a woman aged 40 to 55 who had been exposed to COVID-19. CDR3 coding DNA: TGCGCCAGCCGGACTAGCACCCGGGAGACCCAGTACTTC. It codes for CASRTSTRETQYF. Full variable domain (missing parts from reference TRBV5-1 and TRBJ2-5): KAGVTQTPRYLIKTRGQQVTLSCSPISGHRSVSWYQQTPGQGLQFLFEYFSETQRNKGNFPGRFSGRQFSNSRSEMNVSTLELGDSALYLCASRTSTRETQYFGPGTRLLVL.